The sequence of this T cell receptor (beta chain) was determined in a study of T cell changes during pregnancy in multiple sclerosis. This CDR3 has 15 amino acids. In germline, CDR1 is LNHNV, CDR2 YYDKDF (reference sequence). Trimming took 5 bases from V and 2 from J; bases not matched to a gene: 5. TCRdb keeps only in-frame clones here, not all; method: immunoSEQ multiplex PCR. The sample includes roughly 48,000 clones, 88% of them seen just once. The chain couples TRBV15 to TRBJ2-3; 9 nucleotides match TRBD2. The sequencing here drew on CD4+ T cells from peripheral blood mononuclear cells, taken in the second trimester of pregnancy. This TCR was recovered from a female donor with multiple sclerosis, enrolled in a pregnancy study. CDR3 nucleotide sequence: TGTGCCACCAGCCGGGCTAGCGGGGCCACAGATACGCAGTATTTT. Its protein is CATSRASGATDTQYF.